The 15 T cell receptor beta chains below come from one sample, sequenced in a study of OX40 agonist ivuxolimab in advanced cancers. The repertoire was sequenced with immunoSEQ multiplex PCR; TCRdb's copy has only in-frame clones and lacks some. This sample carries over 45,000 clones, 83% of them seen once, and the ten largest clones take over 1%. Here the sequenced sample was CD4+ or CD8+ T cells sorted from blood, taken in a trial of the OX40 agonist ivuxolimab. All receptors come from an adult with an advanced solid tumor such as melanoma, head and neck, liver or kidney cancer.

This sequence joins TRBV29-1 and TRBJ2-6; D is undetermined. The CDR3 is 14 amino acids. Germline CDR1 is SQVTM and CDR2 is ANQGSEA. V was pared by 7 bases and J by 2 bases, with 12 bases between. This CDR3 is CSAKASTGANVLTF. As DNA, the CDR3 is TGCAGCGCTAAGGCAAGCACTGGGGCCAACGTCCTGACTTTC.

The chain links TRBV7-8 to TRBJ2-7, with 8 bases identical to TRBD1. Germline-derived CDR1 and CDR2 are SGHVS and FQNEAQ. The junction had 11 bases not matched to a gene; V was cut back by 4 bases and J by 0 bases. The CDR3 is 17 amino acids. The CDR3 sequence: CASSSLRTGPSSYEQYF. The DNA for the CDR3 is TGTGCCAGCAGCTCTCTTCGGACAGGGCCAAGCTCCTACGAGCAGTACTTC.

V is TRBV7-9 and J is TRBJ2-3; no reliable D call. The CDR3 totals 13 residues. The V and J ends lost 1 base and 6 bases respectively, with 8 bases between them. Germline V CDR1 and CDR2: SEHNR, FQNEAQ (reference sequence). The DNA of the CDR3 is TGTGCCAGCAGCTTAGGAACCGGGGATACGCAGTATTTT. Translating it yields CASSLGTGDTQYF.

The CDR3 region is CASSLAAGAGDTQYF. In DNA, the CDR3 is TGTGCCAGCAGCTTAGCGGCGGGGGCCGGAGATACGCAGTATTTT. The gene calls are TRBV7-2 and TRBJ2-3, with D possibly matching TRBD2 (7 bases). CDR3 length equals 15 residues. Per germline, CDR1 SGHTA and CDR2 FQGNSA. Trimming stripped 0 bases from V and 5 bases from J, with 12 bases between.

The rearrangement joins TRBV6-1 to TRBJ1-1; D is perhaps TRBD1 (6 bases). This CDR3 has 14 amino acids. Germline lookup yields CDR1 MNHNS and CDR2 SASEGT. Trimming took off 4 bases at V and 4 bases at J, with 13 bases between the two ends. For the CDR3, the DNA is TGTGCCAGCAGTGTTAGACAGGAAAGCACTGAAGCTTTCTTT. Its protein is CASSVRQESTEAFF.

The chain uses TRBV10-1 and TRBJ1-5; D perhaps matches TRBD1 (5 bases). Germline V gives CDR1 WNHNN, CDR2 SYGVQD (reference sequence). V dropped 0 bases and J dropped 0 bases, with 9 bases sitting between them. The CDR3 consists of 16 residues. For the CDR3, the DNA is TGCGCCAGCAGTGAGTCAACGGGGGGTAGCAATCAGCCCCAGCATTTT. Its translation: CASSESTGGSNQPQHF.

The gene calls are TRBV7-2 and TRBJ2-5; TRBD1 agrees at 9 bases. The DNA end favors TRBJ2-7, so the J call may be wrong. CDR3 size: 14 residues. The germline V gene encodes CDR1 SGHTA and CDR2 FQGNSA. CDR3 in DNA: TGTGCCAGCAGCTTGGGGACAGGGCGCTACGAGCAGTACTTC. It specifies CASSLGTGRYEQYF.

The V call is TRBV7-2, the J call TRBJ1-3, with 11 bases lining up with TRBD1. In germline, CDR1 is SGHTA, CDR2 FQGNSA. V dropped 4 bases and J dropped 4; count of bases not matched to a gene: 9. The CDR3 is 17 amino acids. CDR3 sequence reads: CASSSSRTGGRGNTIYF. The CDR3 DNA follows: TGTGCCAGCAGCTCGTCCCGGACAGGGGGCCGCGGAAACACCATATATTTT.

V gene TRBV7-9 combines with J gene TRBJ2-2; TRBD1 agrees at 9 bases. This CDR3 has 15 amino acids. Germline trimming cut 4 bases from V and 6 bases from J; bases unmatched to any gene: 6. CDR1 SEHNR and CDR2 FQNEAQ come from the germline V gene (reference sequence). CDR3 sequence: CASSSPGQGSGELFF. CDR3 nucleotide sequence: TGTGCCAGCAGCTCACCGGGACAGGGTTCCGGGGAGCTGTTTTTT.

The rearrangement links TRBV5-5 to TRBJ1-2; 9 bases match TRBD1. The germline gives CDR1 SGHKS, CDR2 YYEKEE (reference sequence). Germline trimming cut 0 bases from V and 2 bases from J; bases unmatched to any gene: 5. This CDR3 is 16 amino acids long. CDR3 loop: CASSLGGTGTNYGYTF. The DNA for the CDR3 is TGTGCCAGCAGCTTGGGTGGGACAGGGACAAACTATGGCTACACCTTC.

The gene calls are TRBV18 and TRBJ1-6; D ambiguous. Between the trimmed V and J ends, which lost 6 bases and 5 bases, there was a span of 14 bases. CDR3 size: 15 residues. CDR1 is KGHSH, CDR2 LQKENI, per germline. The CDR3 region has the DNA TGTGCCAGCTCGTCCGATCCGGGTCATAATTCACCCCTCCACTTT. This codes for CASSSDPGHNSPLHF.

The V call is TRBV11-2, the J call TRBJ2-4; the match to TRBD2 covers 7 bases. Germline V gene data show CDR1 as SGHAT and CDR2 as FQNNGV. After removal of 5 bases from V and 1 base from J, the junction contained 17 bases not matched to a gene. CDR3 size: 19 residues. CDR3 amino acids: CASSPGRGREGRAKNIQYF. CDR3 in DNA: TGTGCCAGCAGCCCTGGACGGGGGAGGGAGGGCCGGGCCAAAAACATTCAGTACTTC.

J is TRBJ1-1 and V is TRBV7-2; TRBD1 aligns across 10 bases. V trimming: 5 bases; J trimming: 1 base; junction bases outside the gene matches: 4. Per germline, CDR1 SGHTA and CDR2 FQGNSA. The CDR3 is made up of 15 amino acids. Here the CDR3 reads CASSIRDRGNTEAFF. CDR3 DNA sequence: TGTGCCAGCAGCATCCGGGACAGGGGGAACACTGAAGCTTTCTTT.

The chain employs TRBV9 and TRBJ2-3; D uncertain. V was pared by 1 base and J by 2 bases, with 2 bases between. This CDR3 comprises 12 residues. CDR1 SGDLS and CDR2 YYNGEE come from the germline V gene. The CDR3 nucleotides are TGTGCCAGCAGCGTACCCACAGATACGCAGTATTTT. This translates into CASSVPTDTQYF.

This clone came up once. Here the CDR3 reads CASSVRDVNEKLFF. The CDR3 DNA reads TGTGCCAGCAGCGTCAGAGATGTTAATGAAAAACTGTTTTTT. The V gene is TRBV7-9, the J gene TRBJ1-4; no clear D gene. Trimming removed 5 bases from V and 4 bases from J, with 11 bases in between. The length of the CDR3 is 14 residues. The germline V gene has CDR1 SEHNR and CDR2 FQNEAQ (reference sequence).